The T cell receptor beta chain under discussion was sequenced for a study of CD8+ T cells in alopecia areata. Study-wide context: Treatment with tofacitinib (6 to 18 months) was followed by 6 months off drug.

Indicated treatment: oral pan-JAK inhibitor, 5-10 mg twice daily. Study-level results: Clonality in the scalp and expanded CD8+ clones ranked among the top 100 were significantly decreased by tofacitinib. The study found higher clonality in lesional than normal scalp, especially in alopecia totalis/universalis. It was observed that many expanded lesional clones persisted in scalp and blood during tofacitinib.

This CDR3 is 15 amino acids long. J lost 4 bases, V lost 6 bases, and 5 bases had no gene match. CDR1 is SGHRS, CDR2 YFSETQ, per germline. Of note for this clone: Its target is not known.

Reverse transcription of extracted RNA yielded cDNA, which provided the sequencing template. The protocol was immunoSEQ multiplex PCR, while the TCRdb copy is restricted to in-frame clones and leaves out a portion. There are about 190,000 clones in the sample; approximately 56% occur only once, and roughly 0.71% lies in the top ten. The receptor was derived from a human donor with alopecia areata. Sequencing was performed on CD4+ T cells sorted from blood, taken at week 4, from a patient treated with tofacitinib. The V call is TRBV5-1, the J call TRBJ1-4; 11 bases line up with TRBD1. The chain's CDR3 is CASNRGTGGNEKLFF. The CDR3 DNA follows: TGCGCCAGCAACCGAGGGACAGGGGGTAATGAAAAACTGTTTTTT.